The text below deals with one T cell receptor (beta chain). Per germline, CDR1 SGHRS and CDR2 YFSETQ. The CDR3 sequence is 14 residues long. V was clipped by 8 bases and J by 1 base; unmatched bases: 8. Constant-region reverse primers amplified full-length variable regions, followed by semi-nested Nested Universal Primer A PCR. One entry per CDR3 protein, called by TCRdb with MiXCR from the 5' RACE reads. The sample lists about 41,000 distinct CDR3 sequences; roughly 29% were seen once. Sequencing input: memory CD4+ T cells sorted from a lymph node. Subset given: memory CD4+ T cells, CD4+CD45RO+CD25-. This sequence was found in a female donor with breast cancer. The chain carries TRBV5-1 and TRBJ2-5, with TRBD1 matching 7 bases. As DNA, the CDR3 is TGCGCCAGTTGGACAGGCAATTCCCAAGAGACCCAGTACTTC. Translating gives CASWTGNSQETQYF.